This T cell receptor beta chain stems from a study of PD-L1 blockade in urothelial cancer. Whole-study context: Patients arrived having already received 0 to 3 prior chemotherapy regimens. Per blood sample, T cells had a median of about 130,000.

The V and J ends lost 3 bases and 0 bases respectively, with 10 bases between them. This CDR3 is 15 amino acids long. Germline CDR1 reads SGDLS; CDR2 reads YYNGEE. Noted time point: pretreatment peripheral blood. The data were produced by immunoSEQ multiplex PCR, yet TCRdb's version contains in-frame clones alone and is incomplete. Of about 56,000 clones in the sample, over 75% were seen once. Sequencing used PBMCs, obtained around atezolizumab (anti-PD-L1) treatment. The V gene is TRBV9, the J gene TRBJ1-5; D is unclear. This TCR was sampled from a man between 70 and 80 years old with urothelial cancer. The CDR3: CASSASGYSNQPQHF. The CDR3 DNA reads as TGTGCCAGCAGCGCCTCGGGGTATAGCAATCAGCCCCAGCATTTT.